This T cell receptor beta chain is from a study of T cell repertoires in cytomegalovirus infection. Study background: Public TCR beta signatures marked donors with CMV infection and the matching HLA.

MiXCR, run by TCRdb on the reads, gives a single entry per CDR3 protein. The sample gives some 150,000 distinct CDR3 sequences, about a quarter of which show up once; approximately 11% is in the top ten. Whole-study results and caveats: Carriage of CMV together with the relevant HLA was identifiable through cumulative public TCR beta family frequency. Dominant in the ex vivo response were TCR beta clonotypes restricted by HLA-C and specific for CMV.

Germline lookup yields CDR1 LNHNV and CDR2 YYDKDF (reference sequence). This CDR3 comprises 14 residues. Trimming cost V 5 bases and J 0 bases, with 11 bases left between them. This clonotype was observed a single time. Its matching antigen is unknown. Sequenced input: PBMCs. The V call is TRBV15, the J call TRBJ2-7, with D possibly being TRBD1 (6 bases). The receptor comes from a human donor in good health (CMV status not recorded). Some clones in this sample may be carry-over from other donors' samples. The CDR3 reads CATSEQGLSYEQYF. The CDR3 nucleotides read TGTGCCACCAGCGAACAGGGTCTCTCCTACGAGCAGTACTTC.